The source of this TCR beta chain is a study of naive and memory T cell subsets. CDR3 length equals 12 residues. CDR1 and CDR2 (germline): SQVTM, ANQGSEA. The V end was cut by 5 bases, the J end by 7 bases, with 12 bases between. This clonotype was recorded a few times. What it binds is unknown. Study-level points and caveats: Especially in CD8 cells, naive repertoires contained a few larger clonotypes, possibly CD45RA-re-expressing memory cells. Over 95% of naive TCR sequences appeared only once after error correction, unlike memory subsets.

The beta constant-region primer was an equimolar mix of two oligonucleotides covering TRBC1 and TRBC2. The cDNA 3' end received a ligated single-stranded oligonucleotide carrying the SP2 primer and a 12-nucleotide UMI. Ligated cDNA was amplified by four rounds of PCR with nested alpha and beta constant-region primers and SP2. Using its own MiXCR run on the UMI-ligation and nested PCR reads, TCRdb lists one record per CDR3 protein. The table records around 160,000 distinct CDR3 sequences, approximately 15% of them present only once. The chain uses TRBV29-1 and TRBJ2-4; D gene ambiguous. The TCR was taken from a human donor in good health. The material sequenced was naive CD4+ T cells from blood. The CDR3 DNA reads TGCAGCGTTTTTTTACAGACCAACATTCAGTACTTC. It encodes CSVFLQTNIQYF.